This T cell receptor beta chain stems from a study of early T cells in non-severe SARS-CoV-2 infection. This clonotype was seen more than once but under ten times. What it binds is unknown. General observations from the study: Using VDJdb, the matching emphasized anti-spike CD8 responses while missing private and CD4 specificities.

Individual cDNA molecules were tagged with unique molecular identifiers, the study reported. TCRdb re-called the 5' RACE reads through MiXCR, storing one row per CDR3 protein. The repertoire holds 55,000 to 65,000 distinct CDR3 sequences, with 8.5% to 10% as singletons. The germline CDR1 and CDR2 sequences are MNHEY and SMNVEV (reference sequence). V lost 5 bases and J 7 bases, leaving 18 bases between the germline ends. The CDR3 totals 14 residues. Sequenced: whole blood. V usage is TRBV27 and J usage is TRBJ2-7, with a tentative D call TRBD2 (7 bases). This TCR derives from an adult who was a healthcare worker with PCR-confirmed SARS-CoV-2 infection or an uninfected control (not recorded which). The CDR3 DNA follows: TGTGCCAGCAGTCTCGTCGCGGGGGCTGGTGAGCAGTACTTC. Its protein is CASSLVAGAGEQYF.